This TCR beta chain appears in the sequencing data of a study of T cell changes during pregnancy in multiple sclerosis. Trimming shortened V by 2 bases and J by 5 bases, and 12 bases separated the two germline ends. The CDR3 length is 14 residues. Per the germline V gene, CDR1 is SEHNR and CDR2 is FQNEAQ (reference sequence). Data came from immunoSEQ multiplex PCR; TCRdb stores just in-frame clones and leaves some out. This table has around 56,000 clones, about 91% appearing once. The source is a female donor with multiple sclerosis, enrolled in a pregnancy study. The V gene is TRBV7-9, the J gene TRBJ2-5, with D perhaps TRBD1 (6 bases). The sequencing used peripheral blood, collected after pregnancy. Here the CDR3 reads CASSLMGAIETQYF. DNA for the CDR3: TGTGCCAGCAGCTTAATGGGGGCGATTGAGACCCAGTACTTC.